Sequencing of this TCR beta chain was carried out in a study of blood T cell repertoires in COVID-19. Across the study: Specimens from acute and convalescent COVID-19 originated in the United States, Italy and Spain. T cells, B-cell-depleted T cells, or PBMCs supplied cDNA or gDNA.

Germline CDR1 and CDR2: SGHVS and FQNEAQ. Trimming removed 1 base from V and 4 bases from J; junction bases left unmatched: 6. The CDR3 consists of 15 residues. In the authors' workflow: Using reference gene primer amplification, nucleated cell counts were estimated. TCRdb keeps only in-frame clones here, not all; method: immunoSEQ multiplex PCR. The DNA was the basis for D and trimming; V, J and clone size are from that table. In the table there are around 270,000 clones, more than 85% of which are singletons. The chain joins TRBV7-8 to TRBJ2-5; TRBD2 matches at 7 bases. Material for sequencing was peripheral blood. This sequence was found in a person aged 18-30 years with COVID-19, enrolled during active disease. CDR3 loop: CASSLEDGRRETQYF. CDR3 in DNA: TGTGCCAGCAGCTTAGAGGACGGGAGGAGAGAGACCCAGTACTTC.